Listed here are 21 T cell receptor beta chains from one sample, sequenced in a study of blood T cells in healthy people across ages. A sample-barcoded 5' primer and a J-beta primer mix were used in a second PCR of roughly 7 to 12 cycles. Each CDR3 protein is one row after TCRdb ran MiXCR on the 5' RACE reads. The table records about 1.5 million distinct CDR3 sequences, around two fifths of them present only once. What was sequenced was blood. The receptor set was obtained from a woman aged 18-30 years in good health.

The genes are TRBV2 and TRBJ2-3; D possibly corresponds to TRBD1 (6 bases). The CDR3 is 15 residues long. V was trimmed by 5 bases and J by 1 base, leaving 13 bases between them. The germline V gene has CDR1 SNHLY and CDR2 FYNNEI. CDR3 sequence (DNA): TGTGCCAGCAGTTATGACAGGTCGGGCACAGATACGCAGTATTTT. Protein product: CASSYDRSGTDTQYF.

The gene calls are TRBV12-3 or TRBV12-4 and TRBJ2-4; D not resolved. V lost 3 bases and J 0 bases, leaving 12 bases between the germline ends. The CDR3 runs to 16 residues. Here the CDR3 DNA reads TGTGCCAGCAGTTTCGAGAGGTGGGGAGCCAAAAACATTCAGTACTTC. As protein: CASSFERWGAKNIQYF.

The chain recombines TRBV4-2 with TRBJ1-5; TRBD1 matches 8 bases. In germline, CDR1 is LGHNA, CDR2 YNFKEQ. The CDR3 runs to 16 residues. Trimming removed 1 base from V and 4 bases from J; junction bases left unmatched: 6. The CDR3 DNA reads TGTGCCAGCAGCCAAGTGGGGACAGGAATTAATCAGCCCCAGCATTTT. Its translation: CASSQVGTGINQPQHF.

The chain uses TRBV2 and TRBJ2-5; 14 bases map to TRBD2. CDR1 and CDR2 (germline): SNHLY, FYNNEI. The CDR3 runs to 17 residues. With V trimmed by 7 bases and J by 11 bases, 18 bases remained unmatched. The CDR3 sequence: CASIAPGLAGGKDEQYF. The DNA of the CDR3 is TGTGCCAGCATCGCCCCCGGACTAGCGGGAGGAAAGGATGAGCAGTACTTC.

This clonotype has just a few counts. This rearrangement joins TRBV6-6 to TRBJ2-7; 10 bases agree with TRBD1. Germline values: CDR1 MNHNY, CDR2 SVGAGI (reference sequence). V gave up 2 bases and J gave up 5 bases; unmatched junction bases: 6. The CDR3 loop spans 15 amino acids. The CDR3 loop reads CASSYPDRGVDEQYF. The CDR3 coding sequence is TGTGCCAGCAGTTACCCGGACAGGGGGGTGGACGAGCAGTACTTC.

The chain recombines TRBV12-3 or TRBV12-4 with TRBJ2-6, with D unclear. V shed 4 bases and J shed 0 bases, with 7 bases lying between them. The CDR3 length is 15 residues. The CDR3 loop reads CASSSLLSGANVLTF. CDR3 DNA: TGTGCCAGCAGTTCCCTGCTCTCTGGGGCCAACGTCCTGACTTTC.

CDR3 protein: CASRAPYMETSTYEQYF. Here the CDR3 DNA reads TGTGCCAGCAGGGCCCCTTATATGGAAACCAGCACCTACGAGCAGTACTTC. V gene TRBV2 combines with J gene TRBJ2-7; D is unresolved. V lost 6 bases and J lost 2, with 23 bases in between. The CDR3 length is 17 residues. Germline loops: CDR1 SNHLY, CDR2 FYNNEI.

This clonotype was recorded only once. The rearrangement uses TRBV5-1 and TRBJ1-2, with D tentatively TRBD1 (5 bases). This CDR3 spans 14 amino acids. Germline CDR1 is SGHRS and CDR2 is YFSETQ. With 4 bases removed from V and 4 bases from J, the gap between germline ends came to 14 bases. CDR3 loop: CASSVGDYGYGYTF. CDR3 bases: TGCGCCAGCAGCGTGGGGGACTATGGCTATGGCTACACCTTC. Filled out from reference TRBV5-1 and TRBJ1-2, the complete variable domain reads KAGVTQTPRYLIKTRGQQVTLSCSPISGHRSVSWYQQTPGQGLQFLFEYFSETQRNKGNFPGRFSGRQFSNSRSEMNVSTLELGDSALYLCASSVGDYGYGYTFGSGTRLTVV.

CDR3 loop: CASSSSGHGFLGYEQYF. The CDR3 nucleotides read TGCGCCAGCAGCTCGTCCGGACACGGGTTTCTTGGCTACGAGCAGTACTTC. The chain couples TRBV5-1 to TRBJ2-5; TRBD1 might be the D (5 bases). The DNA end favors TRBJ2-7, so the J call may be wrong. Germline V CDR1 and CDR2: SGHRS, YFSETQ. CDR3 length: 17 residues.

As regards this clonotype: The CDR3 ends on some other residue instead of the conserved phenylalanine or tryptophan, so this is likely a read error. The CDR3, as DNA: TGCGCCAGCAGCCGGGACTCCGGGACGGATTACGAGCAGTACATC. Translated, it gives CASSRDSGTDYEQYI. V and J are TRBV4-1 and TRBJ2-5; D is perhaps TRBD2 (6 bases). The J call may be incorrect, as the DNA end agrees better with TRBJ2-7. Germline V gene sequence: CDR1 MGHRA, CDR2 YSYEKL. CDR3 length: 15 amino acids.

This sequence joins TRBV6-6 and TRBJ2-4; D unclear. The tail of the sequence fits TRBJ2-5 better, so the J call may be wrong. CDR3 length: 12 residues. Germline values: CDR1 MNHNY, CDR2 SVGAGI (reference sequence). CDR3 DNA sequence: TGTGCCAGCAGTACCATCGGGGAGACCCAGTACTTC. It specifies CASSTIGETQYF.

The chain has TRBV7-3 and TRBJ1-1; D is uncertain. Per germline, CDR1 SGHTA and CDR2 FQGTGA. The length of the CDR3 is 13 residues. Trimming took off 5 bases at V and 4 bases at J, with 11 bases between the two ends. In DNA, the CDR3 is TGTGCCAGCAGCGGTTCCCTGGGCACTGAAGCTTTCTTT. Its protein is CASSGSLGTEAFF.

V usage is TRBV21-1 and J usage is TRBJ1-2. TRBV21-1 is described as a pseudogene. The CDR3 contains 10 residues. The CDR3 loop is CASSKVGYTF. CDR3 nucleotides: TGTGCCAGCAGCAAAGTTGGCTACACCTTC.

The rearrangement uses TRBV2 and TRBJ2-1; 8 bases map to TRBD2. V was pared by 3 bases and J by 9 bases, with 19 bases of the junction left unmatched. CDR1 SNHLY and CDR2 FYNNEI come from the germline V gene. This CDR3 is 18 amino acids long. Here the CDR3 DNA reads TGTGCCAGCAGTGAGGGCCCCGGCCTAGGACTAGCAACAAGTGAGCAGTTCTTC. Its protein product is CASSEGPGLGLATSEQFF.

This chain joins TRBV20-1 and TRBJ2-3; possibly TRBD2 for D (5 bases). This CDR3 has 13 residues. Germline CDR1 DFQATT, CDR2 SNEGSKA (reference sequence). V lost 3 bases, J lost 1 base, and 8 bases lay in between. The CDR3 loop is CSASGIRTDTQYF. CDR3 nucleotides: TGCAGTGCTAGCGGGATCCGCACAGATACGCAGTATTTT.

This chain uses TRBV20-1 with TRBJ2-5; 10 nucleotides agree with TRBD1. The J call may be incorrect, as the DNA end agrees better with TRBJ2-7. The CDR3 runs 16 residues. CDR1 and CDR2 from the germline V gene are DFQATT and SNEGSKA (reference sequence). CDR3 in DNA: TGCAGTGCTAGAGATCCCGGGACAGGGGACGGCTACGAGCAGTACTTC. Translation gives CSARDPGTGDGYEQYF.

This clonotype was found a few times. This chain uses TRBV6-6 with TRBJ1-3; no clear D gene. CDR1 and CDR2 from the germline V gene are MNHNY and SVGAGI (reference sequence). CDR3 length: 12 residues. V was clipped by 6 bases and J by 2 bases, with 5 bases between them. The CDR3 nucleotides are TGTGCCAGCAGCGATCCTGGAAACACCATATATTTT. Translating it yields CASSDPGNTIYF.

For this clonotype: This may come from a read error, since a much larger clone is one base off. V usage is TRBV29-1 and J usage is TRBJ2-3; D not resolved. The CDR3 loop spans 16 amino acids. Germline CDR1 and CDR2: SQVTM and ANQGSEA. In DNA form, the CDR3 reads TGCAGCGTTGAAGATAAGACGGTACCTGGCACACATACGCAGTATTTT. Amino acids: CSVEDKTVPGTHTQYF.

In its sample, this clonotype was seen a few times. V usage is TRBV11-2 and J usage is TRBJ2-5; 14 bases map to TRBD2. After removal of 5 bases from V and 2 bases from J, the junction contained 7 bases not matched to a gene. CDR1 SGHAT and CDR2 FQNNGV come from the germline V gene. CDR3 length: 17 amino acids. The CDR3 loop reads CASSQTGLAGVQETQYF. In nucleotides, the CDR3 is TGTGCCAGCAGCCAGACGGGACTAGCGGGAGTTCAAGAGACCCAGTACTTC. The full variable domain, completed using reference TRBV11-2 and TRBJ2-5, is EAGVAQSPRYKIIEKRQSVAFWCNPISGHATLYWYQQILGQGPKLLIQFQNNGVVDDSQLPKDRFSAERLKGVDSTLKIQPAKLEDSAVYLCASSQTGLAGVQETQYFGPGTRLLVL.

The chain is built from TRBV7-9 and TRBJ2-7; D is ambiguous. The V and J ends lost 2 bases and 7 bases respectively, with 21 bases between them. The CDR3 consists of 16 residues. CDR1 SEHNR and CDR2 FQNEAQ come from the germline V gene (reference sequence). The CDR3 here is CASSLYQARSLVEQYF. The CDR3 bases are TGTGCCAGCAGCTTATATCAAGCCAGGTCGTTAGTGGAGCAGTACTTC.

The chain uses TRBV7-8 and TRBJ1-2; D remains ambiguous. The germline V and J ends were trimmed by 8 bases and 8 bases, with 15 bases remaining between them. Germline V gene sequence: CDR1 SGHVS, CDR2 FQNEAQ. This CDR3 has 12 residues. The CDR3 region has the DNA TGTGCCAGCTTCGGCGTCGATTGGGGCTACACCTTC. Its translation: CASFGVDWGYTF.